Listed below are T cell receptor beta chains from one sample, sequenced in a study of neurological immune-mediated disorders. Using its own MiXCR run on the 5' RACE reads, TCRdb lists one record per CDR3 protein. The sample lists 80,000 or so distinct CDR3 sequences; approximately 10% were seen once. The sequenced sample was PBMCs. The receptors were sampled from a man aged 50 to 60 in good health. The CDR3 runs from the conserved cysteine through the conserved F or W. Each record gives: V gene, clone size, D gene, J gene, CDR3 protein, CDR3 DNA. A D gene is named only where the DNA matches it firmly. Part of the rows lack a size; the others show once, few, many or a class for expanded clones.

TRBV5-1	many	NA	TRBJ2-7	CANSYSGASYEQYF	TGCGCCAACAGCTACTCAGGGGCGTCCTACGAGCAGTACTTC
TRBV20-1	many	NA	TRBJ2-1	CSARRTDHEQFF	TGCAGTGCTAGAAGGACTGACCATGAGCAGTTCTTC
TRBV7-2	many	NA	TRBJ2-3	CASSLARGLRDTQYF	TGTGCCAGCAGCTTAGCGAGGGGATTGAGAGATACGCAGTATTTT
TRBV7-2	many	NA	TRBJ2-7	CASSLYVGEQYF	TGTGCCAGCAGCTTATACGTAGGCGAGCAGTACTTC
TRBV6-2/TRBV6-3	NA	TRBD1	TRBJ2-5	CASRPSEGQGFPWETQYF	TGTGCCAGCAGGCCCTCCGAGGGACAGGGGTTTCCCTGGGAGACCCAGTACTTC
TRBV20-1	many	NA	TRBJ2-3	CSATQTDTQYF	TGCAGTGCTACGCAAACAGATACGCAGTATTTT
TRBV5-1	few	TRBD2	TRBJ2-1	CASSLISGGSYNEQFF	TGCGCCAGCAGCTTGATTAGCGGGGGCTCCTACAATGAGCAGTTCTTC
TRBV28	many	TRBD1	TRBJ2-7	CASSSPGQGSLEQYF	TGTGCCAGCAGCTCACCGGGACAGGGGTCTCTCGAGCAGTACTTC
TRBV25-1	many	TRBD1	TRBJ2-7	CASSEGQGAYEQYF	TGTGCCAGCAGTGAAGGACAGGGAGCCTACGAGCAGTACTTC
TRBV7-6	many	NA	TRBJ1-4	CASSVTGKKNEKLFF	TGTGCCAGCAGCGTAACAGGGAAGAAGAATGAAAAACTGTTTTTT
TRBV3-1	many	NA	TRBJ2-2	CASSQDALWAANTGELFF	TGTGCCAGCAGCCAAGACGCACTCTGGGCAGCGAACACCGGGGAGCTGTTTTTT
TRBV9	many	NA	TRBJ2-3	CASSVEGLSSTQYF	TGTGCCAGCAGCGTAGAAGGTCTCTCATCTACGCAGTATTTT
TRBV5-1	many	NA	TRBJ2-1	CASSWSGDSYNEQFF	TGCGCCAGCAGCTGGTCGGGGGACTCCTACAATGAGCAGTTCTTC
TRBV6-1	many	NA	TRBJ1-1	CASSESGYENTEAFF	TGTGCCAGCAGTGAGTCGGGGTACGAGAACACTGAAGCTTTCTTT
TRBV28	many	TRBD1	TRBJ1-1	CASSQGQGTNTEAFF	TGTGCCAGCAGTCAAGGACAGGGGACGAACACTGAAGCTTTCTTT
TRBV5-1	many	TRBD1	TRBJ1-5	CASSLDGTGHQPQHF	TGCGCCAGCAGCTTGGATGGGACAGGGCATCAGCCCCAGCATTTT
TRBV7-9	many	NA	TRBJ2-3	CASSLVLAATDTQYF	TGTGCCAGCAGCTTAGTGTTGGCAGCCACAGATACGCAGTATTTT
TRBV6-2/TRBV6-3	many	TRBD1	TRBJ2-5	CASSYRGTPDRDQYF	TGTGCCAGCAGTTACCGAGGGACTCCGGACAGGGACCAGTACTTC
TRBV7-9	many	NA	TRBJ1-5	CASSSEGVSNQPQHF	TGTGCCAGCAGCTCGGAGGGGGTGAGCAATCAGCCCCAGCATTTT
TRBV7-7	many	NA	TRBJ1-1	CASSLGSGLNTEAFF	TGTGCCAGCAGCTTAGGCTCCGGACTGAACACTGAAGCTTTCTTT
TRBV28	many	TRBD1	TRBJ2-7	CASSSGQGGAYEQYF	TGTGCCAGCAGTTCGGGACAGGGGGGGGCCTACGAGCAGTACTTC
TRBV7-2	many	NA	TRBJ2-3	CASSLGAATLDTQYF	TGTGCCAGCAGCTTAGGCGCGGCTACATTAGATACGCAGTATTTT
TRBV2	many	TRBD1	TRBJ1-4	CASSDDRASNEKLFF	TGTGCCAGCAGTGACGACAGGGCCTCTAATGAAAAACTGTTTTTT
TRBV4-3	many	NA	TRBJ2-3	CASSQARPGTDTQYF	TGCGCCAGCAGCCAAGCCAGACCGGGCACAGATACGCAGTATTTT
TRBV7-2	many	TRBD2	TRBJ2-3	CASSSLAGAPDTQYF	TGTGCCAGCAGCTCACTAGCGGGAGCCCCAGATACGCAGTATTTT
TRBV28	many	NA	TRBJ1-5	CASSTPSRGGHQPQHF	TGTGCCAGCAGTACCCCCTCTAGGGGCGGGCATCAGCCCCAGCATTTT
TRBV3-1	NA	NA	TRBJ2-3	CASSQGVDTQYF	TGTGCCAGCAGCCAAGGGGTAGATACGCAGTATTTT
TRBV28	many	TRBD2	TRBJ2-3	CASIATSVGTQYF	TGTGCCAGCATAGCGACTAGCGTTGGTACGCAGTATTTT
TRBV29-1	many	NA	TRBJ1-2	CSVDHGQGYGYTF	TGCAGCGTTGACCATGGGCAGGGCTATGGCTACACCTTC
TRBV29-1	many	NA	TRBJ2-7	CSVEGRAAYEQYF	TGCAGCGTTGAAGGCAGGGCCGCCTACGAGCAGTACTTC
TRBV18	many	TRBD1	TRBJ2-7	CASSPTGAHEQYF	TGTGCCAGCTCACCGACAGGGGCCCACGAGCAGTACTTC
TRBV14	many	NA	TRBJ2-1	CASSQVGGTSNEQFF	TGTGCCAGCAGCCAAGTGGGGGGAACGTCGAATGAGCAGTTCTTC
TRBV27	many	NA	TRBJ1-1	CASSSGRTYEAFF	TGTGCCAGCAGTTCCGGCAGGACGTATGAAGCTTTCTTT
TRBV20-1	many	TRBD1	TRBJ2-4	CSARDGQGAIIQYF	TGCAGTGCTAGAGATGGGCAGGGGGCTATCATTCAGTACTTC
TRBV29-1	many	TRBD1	TRBJ2-2	CSDVHIPGTGGMNTGELFF	TGCAGCGACGTACATATTCCCGGGACAGGGGGTATGAACACCGGGGAGCTGTTTTTT
TRBV12-3/TRBV12-4	many	NA	TRBJ2-7	CASSLGGVYYEQYF	TGTGCCAGCAGCCTCGGGGGAGTTTACTACGAGCAGTACTTC
TRBV2	many	NA	TRBJ2-2	CASSAQVGATGELFF	TGTGCCAGCAGCGCCCAAGTGGGCGCCACCGGGGAGCTGTTTTTT
TRBV5-1	many	TRBD1	TRBJ1-6	CASSLGDRNNSPLHF	TGCGCCAGCAGCTTGGGGGACAGGAATAATTCACCCCTCCACTTT
TRBV7-9	many	NA	TRBJ2-7	CASSFQQPYEQYF	TGTGCCAGCAGCTTTCAACAGCCCTACGAGCAGTACTTC
TRBV20-1	many	TRBD2	TRBJ2-3	CSARRETTDTQYF	TGCAGTGCTAGGCGGGAGACCACAGATACGCAGTATTTT
TRBV7-2	many	TRBD1	TRBJ2-7	CASSLRQGTYEQYF	TGTGCCAGCAGCTTACGACAGGGGACCTACGAGCAGTACTTC
TRBV18	NA	TRBD1	TRBJ2-1	CASSYDRGGRGEQFF	TGTGCCAGCTCATACGACAGGGGTGGTCGCGGTGAGCAGTTCTTC
TRBV21-1	few	NA	TRBJ2-4	CASNFTGTGGNIQYF	TGTGCCAGCAACTTCACAGGGACAGGGGGCAACATTCAGTACTTC
TRBV7-2	many	TRBD1	TRBJ1-5	CASSPQGLGQPQHF	TGTGCCAGCAGCCCACAGGGGCTGGGTCAGCCCCAGCATTTT
TRBV2	many	NA	TRBJ1-4	CASSATGRNEKLFF	TGTGCCAGCAGCGCTACAGGGAGGAATGAAAAACTGTTTTTT
TRBV12-3/TRBV12-4	many	NA	TRBJ1-2	CASILTGVHYGYTF	TGTGCCAGCATCCTGACAGGAGTACACTATGGCTACACCTTC